This paragraph reports one T cell receptor beta chain. The source of the sample is a study of blood T cell repertoires in COVID-19. For the study at large: Samples came from the United States, Italy and Spain, spanning acute and convalescent COVID-19. Sources were T cells, B-cell-depleted T cells, or PBMCs; the material itself was cDNA or gDNA.

While infection was still active, Seattle patients were enrolled and then followed longitudinally. Libraries were prepared by immunoSEQ multiplex PCR; TCRdb keeps only in-frame clonotypes and omits some of them. The sample comprises some 220,000 clones, approximately 85% of which are singletons, and around 5.5% rests with the top ten. Trimming stripped 7 bases from V and 8 bases from J, with 11 bases between. Germline V lookup: CDR1 MNHEY, CDR2 SVGAGI. This CDR3 region has 11 residues. This TCR was sampled from a man aged 50 or older with COVID-19, enrolled during active disease. The sample comprised peripheral blood. The V gene is TRBV6-5, the J gene TRBJ1-2, with D possibly matching TRBD1 (5 bases). DNA of the CDR3: TGTGCCAGCACCCAGGGTAGAGGCTACACCTTC. It yields the protein CASTQGRGYTF.